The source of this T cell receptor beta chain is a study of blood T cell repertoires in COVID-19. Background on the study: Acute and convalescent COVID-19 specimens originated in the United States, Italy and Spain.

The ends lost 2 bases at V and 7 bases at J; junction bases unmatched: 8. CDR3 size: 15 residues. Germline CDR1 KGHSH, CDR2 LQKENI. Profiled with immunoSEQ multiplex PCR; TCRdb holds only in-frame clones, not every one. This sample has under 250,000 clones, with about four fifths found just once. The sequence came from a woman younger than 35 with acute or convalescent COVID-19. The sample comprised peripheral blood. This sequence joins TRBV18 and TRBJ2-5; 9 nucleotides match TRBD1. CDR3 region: CASSPRDREGLTQYF. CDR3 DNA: TGTGCCAGCTCACCAAGGGACAGGGAAGGTTTGACCCAGTACTTC.